The text below deals with one T cell receptor beta chain. Profiling relied on immunoSEQ multiplex PCR, and the TCRdb table lists in-frame clones only, not all of them. The data show about 110,000 clones, under 90% seen once. The record originates from a study of radiotherapy plus CTLA-4 blockade in lung cancer. This CDR3 is 13 amino acids long. Deletions cut 4 bases from V and 3 bases from J, with 9 bases between. Germline-derived CDR1 and CDR2 are LNHDA and SQIVND (reference sequence). The chain is built from TRBV19 and TRBJ1-1; D not resolved. This receptor was obtained from a human donor with non-small cell lung cancer that progressed on radiotherapy plus ipilimumab. Some clones in this sample may be carry-over from other donors' samples. The sample consisted of peripheral blood, taken from a patient treated with radiotherapy plus ipilimumab. The CDR3 DNA reads TGTGCCAGTAGTAAGGGTTCGGACACTGAAGCTTTCTTT. Amino acid sequence: CASSKGSDTEAFF.